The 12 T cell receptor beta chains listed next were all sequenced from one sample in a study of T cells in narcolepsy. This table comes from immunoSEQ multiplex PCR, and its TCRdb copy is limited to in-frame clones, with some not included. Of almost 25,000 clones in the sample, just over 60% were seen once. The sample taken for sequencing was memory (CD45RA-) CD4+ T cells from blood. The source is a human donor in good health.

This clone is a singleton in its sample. DNA for the CDR3: TGCGCCAGCAGCCGGACGAATGAAAAACTGTTTTTT. Its translation: CASSRTNEKLFF. The J gene is TRBJ1-4, the V gene TRBV4-3; D gene ambiguous. Trimming pared 4 bases from V and 5 bases from J, leaving 5 bases between. The CDR3 totals 12 residues. Germline V gene sequence: CDR1 LGHNA, CDR2 YSLEER.

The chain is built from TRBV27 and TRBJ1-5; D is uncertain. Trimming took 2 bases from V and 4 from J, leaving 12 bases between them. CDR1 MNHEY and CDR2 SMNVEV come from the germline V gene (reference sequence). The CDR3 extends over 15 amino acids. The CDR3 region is CASSLNGNWNQPQHF. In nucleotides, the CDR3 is TGTGCCAGCAGTTTAAACGGGAATTGGAATCAGCCCCAGCATTTT.

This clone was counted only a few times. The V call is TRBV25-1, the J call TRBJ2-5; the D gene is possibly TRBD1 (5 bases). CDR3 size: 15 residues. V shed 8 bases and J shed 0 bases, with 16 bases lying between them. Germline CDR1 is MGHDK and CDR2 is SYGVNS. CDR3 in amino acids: CASGPQGWDQETQYF. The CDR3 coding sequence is TGTGCCAGCGGTCCCCAGGGTTGGGACCAAGAGACCCAGTACTTC.

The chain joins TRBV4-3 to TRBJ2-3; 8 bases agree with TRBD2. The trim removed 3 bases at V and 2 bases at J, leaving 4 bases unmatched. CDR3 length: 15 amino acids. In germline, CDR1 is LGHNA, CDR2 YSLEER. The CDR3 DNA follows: TGCGCCAGCAGCCAGAGAGCGGGGGCCACAGATACGCAGTATTTT. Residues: CASSQRAGATDTQYF.

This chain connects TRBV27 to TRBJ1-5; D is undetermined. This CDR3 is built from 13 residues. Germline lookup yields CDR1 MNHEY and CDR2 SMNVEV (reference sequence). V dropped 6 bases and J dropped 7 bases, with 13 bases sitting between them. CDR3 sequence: CASSSDRRQPQHF. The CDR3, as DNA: TGTGCCAGCAGCTCCGACCGGCGGCAGCCCCAGCATTTT.

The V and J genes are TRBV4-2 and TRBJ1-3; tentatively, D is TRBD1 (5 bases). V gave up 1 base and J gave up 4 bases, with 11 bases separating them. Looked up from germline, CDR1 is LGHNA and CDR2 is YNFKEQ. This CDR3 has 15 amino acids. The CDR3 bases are TGTGCCAGCAGCCAAGTAAGCAACAGGGGAAACACCATATATTTT. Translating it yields CASSQVSNRGNTIYF.

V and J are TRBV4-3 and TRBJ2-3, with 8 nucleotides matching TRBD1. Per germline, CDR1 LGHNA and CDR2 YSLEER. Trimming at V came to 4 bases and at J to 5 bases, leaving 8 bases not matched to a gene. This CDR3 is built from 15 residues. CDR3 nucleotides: TGCGCCAGCAGCCGCGGGGCAGGGGGCATAGATACGCAGTATTTT. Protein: CASSRGAGGIDTQYF.

CDR3 DNA: TGTGCCAGCAGCTCGCCCGGGACAGCTGGAAACACCATATATTTT. Translated: CASSSPGTAGNTIYF. The genes are TRBV5-4 and TRBJ1-3; 7 bases align to TRBD1. CDR1 is SGHNT, CDR2 YYREEE, per germline (reference sequence). The CDR3 is 15 amino acids. V was clipped by 3 bases and J by 2 bases; unmatched bases: 5.

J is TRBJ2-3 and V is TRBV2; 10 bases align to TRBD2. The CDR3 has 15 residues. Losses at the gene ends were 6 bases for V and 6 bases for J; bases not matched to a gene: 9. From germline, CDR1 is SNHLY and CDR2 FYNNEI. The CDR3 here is CASRLLTSGSDTQYF. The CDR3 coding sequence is TGTGCCAGCAGGCTTTTGACTAGCGGGTCTGATACGCAGTATTTT.

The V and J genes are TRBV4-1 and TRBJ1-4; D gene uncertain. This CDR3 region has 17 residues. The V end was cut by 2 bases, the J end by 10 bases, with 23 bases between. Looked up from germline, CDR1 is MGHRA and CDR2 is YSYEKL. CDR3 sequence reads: CASSQLATERLRGKLFF. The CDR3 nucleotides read TGCGCCAGCAGCCAACTGGCAACAGAGCGCCTCCGCGGAAAACTGTTTTTT.

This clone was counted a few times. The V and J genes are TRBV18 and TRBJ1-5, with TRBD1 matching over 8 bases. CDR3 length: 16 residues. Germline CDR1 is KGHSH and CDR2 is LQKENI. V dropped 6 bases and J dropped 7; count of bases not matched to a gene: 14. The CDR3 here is CASSAMGTGSSQPQHF. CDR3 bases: TGTGCCAGCTCTGCAATGGGGACAGGATCGTCCCAGCCCCAGCATTTT.

CDR3 region: CASNPSGDGVETQYF. CDR3 coding DNA: TGTGCCAGCAACCCGAGCGGGGACGGGGTAGAGACCCAGTACTTC. This chain uses TRBV2 with TRBJ2-5, with 7 nucleotides matching TRBD2. This CDR3 has 15 amino acids. CDR1 is SNHLY and CDR2 is FYNNEI in the germline V gene. J was trimmed by 4 bases and V by 7 bases; bases with no gene match: 12.